This TCR beta chain comes out of a study of breast tumors, draining lymph nodes, adjacent tissues. This clonotype was observed many times. Germline lookup yields CDR1 LGHDT and CDR2 YNNKEL (reference sequence). The CDR3 runs 12 residues. The germline V and J ends were trimmed by 1 base and 9 bases, with 7 bases remaining between them. TCRdb independently ran MiXCR on the multiplex PCR reads; one entry per CDR3 protein. The data hold fewer than 25,000 distinct CDR3 sequences, with approximately 63% observed a single time. V is TRBV3-1 and J is TRBJ2-1; D call uncertain. What was sequenced was tumor-adjacent breast tissue. This TCR was recovered from a female donor with breast cancer. Some clones in this sample may be carry-over from other donors' samples. The CDR3 is CASSQVRGEQFF. The DNA of the CDR3 is TGTGCCAGCAGCCAAGTTAGAGGTGAGCAGTTCTTC.